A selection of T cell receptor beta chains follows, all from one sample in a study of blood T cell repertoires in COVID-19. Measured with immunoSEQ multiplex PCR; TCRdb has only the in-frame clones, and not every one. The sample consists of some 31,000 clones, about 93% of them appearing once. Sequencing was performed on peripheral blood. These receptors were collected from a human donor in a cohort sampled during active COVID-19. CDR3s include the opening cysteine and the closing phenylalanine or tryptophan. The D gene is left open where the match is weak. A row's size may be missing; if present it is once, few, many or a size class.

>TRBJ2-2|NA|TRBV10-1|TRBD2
CASRLAVNTGELFF
TGCGCCAGCAGACTAGCGGTGAACACCGGGGAGCTGTTTTTT
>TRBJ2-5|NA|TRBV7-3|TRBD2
CASSLAGGEETQYF
TGTGCCAGCAGCCTAGCGGGAGGGGAAGAGACCCAGTACTTC
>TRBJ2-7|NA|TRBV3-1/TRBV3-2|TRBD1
CASSYYRGEQYF
TGTGCCAGCAGCTACTACAGGGGGGAGCAGTACTTC
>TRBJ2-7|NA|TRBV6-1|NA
CASSEQGRTYEQYF
TGTGCCAGCAGTGAGCAGGGTCGAACCTACGAGCAGTACTTC
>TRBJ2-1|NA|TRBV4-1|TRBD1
CASSQSQGNEQFF
TGCGCCAGCAGCCAGTCACAGGGGAATGAGCAGTTCTTC
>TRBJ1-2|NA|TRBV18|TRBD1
CASSPLGTGANYGYTF
TGTGCCAGCTCACCTCTCGGGACAGGGGCTAACTATGGCTACACCTTC
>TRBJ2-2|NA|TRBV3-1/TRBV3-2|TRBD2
CASSPPLAGGLPGDGELFF
TGTGCCAGCAGCCCTCCACTAGCGGGAGGCCTACCCGGGGACGGGGAGCTGTTTTTT
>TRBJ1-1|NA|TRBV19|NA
CASSMGGMNTEAFF
TGTGCCAGTAGTATGGGGGGGATGAACACTGAAGCTTTCTTT
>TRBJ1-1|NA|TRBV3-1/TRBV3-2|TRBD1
CASGTGDEAFF
TGTGCCAGCGGGACAGGGGATGAAGCTTTCTTT
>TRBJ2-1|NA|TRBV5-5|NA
CASIGESSYNEQFF
TGTGCCAGCATTGGGGAGAGCTCCTACAATGAGCAGTTCTTC
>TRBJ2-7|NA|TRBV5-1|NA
CASSLGGVSYEQYF
TGCGCCAGCAGCTTGGGAGGAGTAAGCTACGAGCAGTACTTC
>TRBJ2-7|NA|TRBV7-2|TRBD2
CASSLGLAGISYEQYF
TGTGCCAGCAGCTTAGGACTAGCGGGAATCTCCTACGAGCAGTACTTC
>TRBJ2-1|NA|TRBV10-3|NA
CAISESEGRAPNRYNEQFF
TGTGCCATCAGTGAGTCGGAGGGTAGAGCCCCTAATCGGTACAATGAGCAGTTCTTC
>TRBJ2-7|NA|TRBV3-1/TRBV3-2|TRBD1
CASSRTGTGNLHEQYF
TGTGCCAGCAGTCGCACCGGGACAGGGAATCTCCACGAGCAGTACTTC
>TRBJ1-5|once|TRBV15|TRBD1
CATSITGGGNQPQHF
TGTGCCACCAGCATCACAGGGGGCGGAAATCAGCCCCAGCATTTT
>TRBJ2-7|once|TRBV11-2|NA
CASSLELPATEQYF
TGTGCCAGCAGCTTAGAACTCCCCGCCACCGAGCAGTACTTC
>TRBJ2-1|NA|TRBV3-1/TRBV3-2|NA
CASSQLLRGLGEQFF
TGTGCCAGCAGCCAACTCCTGCGGGGGCTGGGAGAGCAGTTCTTC
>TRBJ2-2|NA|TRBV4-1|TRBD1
CASSQRTGRDTGELFF
TGCGCCAGCAGCCAACGGACAGGGAGAGACACCGGGGAGCTGTTTTTT
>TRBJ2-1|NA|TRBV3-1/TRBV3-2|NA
CASSQDGAWVNEQFF
TGTGCCAGCAGCCAAGATGGGGCGTGGGTCAATGAGCAGTTCTTC
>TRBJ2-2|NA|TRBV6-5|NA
CASSYSPSANTGELFF
TGTGCCAGCAGTTACTCGCCCTCAGCGAACACCGGGGAGCTGTTTTTT
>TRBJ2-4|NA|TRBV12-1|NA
CASSGGQFLAKNIQYF
TGTGCCAGCAGCGGGGGACAGTTCTTAGCCAAAAACATTCAGTACTTC
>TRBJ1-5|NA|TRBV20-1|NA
CSAPISGFQHF
TGCAGTGCCCCAATCTCGGGTTTCCAGCATTTT
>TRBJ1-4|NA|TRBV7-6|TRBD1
CASSFGQGGEKLFF
TGTGCCAGCAGCTTCGGACAGGGAGGCGAAAAACTGTTTTTT
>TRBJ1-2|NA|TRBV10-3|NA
CAIRDSGASYGYTF
TGTGCCATCAGGGATTCAGGGGCGAGCTATGGCTACACCTTC
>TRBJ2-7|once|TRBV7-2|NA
CASSLVTGEAYEQYF
TGTGCCAGCAGCTTAGTCACAGGGGAGGCCTACGAGCAGTACTTC
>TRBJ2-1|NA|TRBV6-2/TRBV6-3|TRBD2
CASSYFRTSGTDEQFF
TGTGCCAGCAGTTACTTTCGGACTAGCGGGACCGATGAGCAGTTCTTC
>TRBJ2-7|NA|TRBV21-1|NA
CAIVTGLAGAYEQYF
TGTGCCATCGTAACGGGGCTAGCGGGGGCCTACGAGCAGTACTTC
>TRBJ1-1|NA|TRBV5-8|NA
CASSPVGEGVKSMNTEAFF
TGTGCCAGCAGCCCTGTAGGAGAGGGGGTGAAATCCATGAACACTGAAGCTTTCTTT
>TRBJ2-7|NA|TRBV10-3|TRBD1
CAISRPGQGLYEQYF
TGTGCCATCAGTCGACCGGGACAGGGACTATACGAGCAGTACTTC
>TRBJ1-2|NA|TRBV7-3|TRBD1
CASSFTRDRGRHDGYTF
TGTGCCAGCAGCTTTACCCGGGACAGGGGGCGGCATGATGGCTACACCTTC
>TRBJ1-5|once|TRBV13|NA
CASSQSNQPQHF
TGTGCCAGCAGTCAATCCAATCAGCCCCAGCATTTT
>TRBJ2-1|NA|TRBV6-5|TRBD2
CAIRRLAGGEQFF
TGTGCCATCAGAAGACTAGCGGGAGGTGAGCAGTTCTTC
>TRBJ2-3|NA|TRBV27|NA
CASSTGTATTDTQYF
TGTGCCAGCAGTACCGGGACTGCCACGACAGATACGCAGTATTTT
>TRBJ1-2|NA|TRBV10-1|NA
CASSETGSGYTF
TGCGCCAGCAGTGAGACAGGGTCTGGCTACACCTTC
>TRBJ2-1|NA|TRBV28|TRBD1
CASSFYSGQGARGSYNEQFF
TGTGCCAGCAGTTTCTACTCGGGACAGGGGGCGCGAGGCTCCTACAATGAGCAGTTCTTC
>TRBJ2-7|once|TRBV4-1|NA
CASSQGQFASYEQYF
TGCGCCAGCAGCCAAGGGCAGTTCGCTTCGTACGAGCAGTACTTC
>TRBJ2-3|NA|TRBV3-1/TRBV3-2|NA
CASSASGFPTDTQYF
TGTGCCAGCAGCGCTTCCGGTTTCCCGACAGATACGCAGTATTTT
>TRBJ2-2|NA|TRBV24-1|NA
CATSVAGTGELFF
TGTGCCACCAGTGTGGCGGGCACCGGGGAGCTGTTTTTT
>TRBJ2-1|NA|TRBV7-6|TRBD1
CASSSLQGAGGEQFF
TGTGCCAGCAGCTCCTTACAGGGGGCGGGTGGTGAGCAGTTCTTC